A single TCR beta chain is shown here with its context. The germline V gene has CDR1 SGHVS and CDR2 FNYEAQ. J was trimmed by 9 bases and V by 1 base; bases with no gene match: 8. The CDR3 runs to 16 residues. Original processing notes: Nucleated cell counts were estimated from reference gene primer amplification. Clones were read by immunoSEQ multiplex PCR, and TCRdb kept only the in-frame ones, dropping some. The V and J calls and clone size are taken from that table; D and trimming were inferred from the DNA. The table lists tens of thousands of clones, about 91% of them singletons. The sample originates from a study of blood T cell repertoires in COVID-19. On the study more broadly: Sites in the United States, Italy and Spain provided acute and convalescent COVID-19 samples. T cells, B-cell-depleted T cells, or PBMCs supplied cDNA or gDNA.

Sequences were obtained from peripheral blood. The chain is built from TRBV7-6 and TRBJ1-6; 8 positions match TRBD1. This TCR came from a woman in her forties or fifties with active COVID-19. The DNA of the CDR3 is TGTGCCAGCAGCTTAGATCCAGGGGGCAGGGGTTCACCCCTCCACTTT. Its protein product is CASSLDPGGRGSPLHF.